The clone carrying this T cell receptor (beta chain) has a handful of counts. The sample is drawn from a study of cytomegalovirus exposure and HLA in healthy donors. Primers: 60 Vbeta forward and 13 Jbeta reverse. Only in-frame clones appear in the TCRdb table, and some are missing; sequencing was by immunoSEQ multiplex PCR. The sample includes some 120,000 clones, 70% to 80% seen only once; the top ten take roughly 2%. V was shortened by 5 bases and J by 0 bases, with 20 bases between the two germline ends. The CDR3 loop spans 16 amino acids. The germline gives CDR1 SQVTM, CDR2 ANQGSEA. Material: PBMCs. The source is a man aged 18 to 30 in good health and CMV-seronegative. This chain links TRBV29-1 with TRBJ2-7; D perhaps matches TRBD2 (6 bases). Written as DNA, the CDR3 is TGCAGCGTTTATGGAGGGGTGCGGATGAGCTCCTACGAGCAGTACTTC. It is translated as CSVYGGVRMSSYEQYF.